The rows below give T cell receptor beta chains drawn from one sample of a study of CD8+CD57+ T cells in acquired aplastic anemia. TCRdb recomputed calls from the reads with MiXCR, one row per CDR3 protein. The data hold 150,000 to 200,000 distinct CDR3 sequences, with about 64% observed a single time. Specimen: sorted CD4+, CD8+, or CD8+CD57+ T cells (not recorded which) from PBMCs. These receptors all come from a human donor with severe aplastic anemia or a healthy control (not recorded which). The conserved cysteine and the conserved F or W are not part of the CDR3 here. A D gene is named only where the DNA matches it firmly.

J gene	V gene	D gene	CDR3 protein
TRBJ1-5	TRBV5-6	TRBD1	ASSFGTGNQPQH
TRBJ2-7	TRBV20-1	TRBD2	SATSGSSYEQY
TRBJ1-5	TRBV7-9	.	ASSLGQDQPQH
TRBJ2-2	TRBV15	.	ATSRDDRFGELF
TRBJ2-3	TRBV24-1	.	ATSDLQFGGVDTQY
TRBJ2-2	TRBV15	TRBD2	ATRVTSGDPTGELF
TRBJ2-4	TRBV7-9	TRBD1	ASRRDRLAKNIQY
TRBJ1-2	TRBV25-1	.	ASSEFGIQRGYT
TRBJ1-4	TRBV5-4	.	ASSADTVDEKLF
TRBJ2-7	TRBV12-3/TRBV12-4	.	ASSLWGGGIYEQY
TRBJ2-7	TRBV10-1	.	ASTRQSITDYEQY
TRBJ2-1	TRBV5-4	TRBD1	ASSADRGDNEQF
TRBJ2-3	TRBV25-1	TRBD2	ARPAGADTQY
TRBJ2-3	TRBV12-3/TRBV12-4	TRBD2	ASSITLAGGPTQY
TRBJ1-3	TRBV14	TRBD1	ASSQDFRTGTHTIY
TRBJ2-7	TRBV7-9	.	ASSLVRTEQY
TRBJ2-1	TRBV7-6	.	ASSPSAGLYGNEQF
TRBJ1-2	TRBV24-1	.	ATYWTVYGYT
TRBJ1-3	TRBV2	.	ASTQGTGSGNTIY
TRBJ1-2	TRBV5-1	TRBD1	ASSNGQEYGYT
TRBJ1-1	TRBV29-1	TRBD1	SVGGVGTEDLGTEAS
TRBJ1-2	TRBV25-1	.	ASSEVDGTGVHA
TRBJ2-1	TRBV15	TRBD2	ATSRVSGGRNEQF
TRBJ1-5	TRBV7-2	.	ASSLEETQH
TRBJ2-5	TRBV7-9	.	ASSLAQY
TRBJ1-5	TRBV6-6	TRBD1	ASSYSQGANQPQH
TRBJ2-2	TRBV5-1	.	ASSPRPLGEGGRHTGELF
TRBJ1-3	TRBV6-5	.	ASKSGAPSGNTIY
TRBJ2-7	TRBV11-2	.	ASSSARDISYEQY
TRBJ2-7	TRBV15	.	ATSRVGYEQY
TRBJ1-2	TRBV15	.	ATSRGREIRDYGYT
TRBJ1-1	TRBV2	.	ASVGAAGPNTEAF
TRBJ2-5	TRBV2	TRBD2	ASSVAGGPLETQY
TRBJ2-7	TRBV7-9	TRBD2	AHGRGLAGDEQY
TRBJ2-7	TRBV29-1	.	SVDGEGYEQY
TRBJ2-5	TRBV20-1	.	SAEGPPQETQY
TRBJ2-2	TRBV6-4	.	ASSDWNTGELF
TRBJ1-1	TRBV29-1	TRBD1	STRTTGEAF
TRBJ1-2	TRBV25-1	.	ASSEGPGHGYT
TRBJ2-7	TRBV5-1	TRBD1	ASSLLGQGALEQY